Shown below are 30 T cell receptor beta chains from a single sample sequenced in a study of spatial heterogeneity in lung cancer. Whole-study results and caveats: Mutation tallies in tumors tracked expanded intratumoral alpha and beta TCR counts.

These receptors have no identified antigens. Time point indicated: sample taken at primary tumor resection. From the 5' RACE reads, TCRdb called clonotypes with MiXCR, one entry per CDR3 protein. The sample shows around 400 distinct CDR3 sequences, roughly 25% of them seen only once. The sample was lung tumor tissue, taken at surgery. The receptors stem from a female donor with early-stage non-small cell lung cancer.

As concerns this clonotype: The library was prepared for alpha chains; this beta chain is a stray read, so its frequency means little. CDR3 residues: CSARASQDGPQYF. In nucleotides, the CDR3 is TGCAGTGCTAGAGCATCCCAGGATGGCCCTCAGTACTTC. The chain has TRBV20-1 and TRBJ2-7; unclear D gene. Germline V gene sequence: CDR1 DFQATT, CDR2 SNEGSKA (reference sequence). V shed 1 base and J shed 10 bases, with 17 bases lying between them. CDR3 length: 13 amino acids.

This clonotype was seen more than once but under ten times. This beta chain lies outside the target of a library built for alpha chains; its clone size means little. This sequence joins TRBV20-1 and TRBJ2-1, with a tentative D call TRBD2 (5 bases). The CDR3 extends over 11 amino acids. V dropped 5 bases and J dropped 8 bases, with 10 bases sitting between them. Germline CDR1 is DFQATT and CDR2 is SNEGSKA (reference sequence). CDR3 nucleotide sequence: TGCAGTGCTGGTAGAGCGGATGAGCAGTTCTTC. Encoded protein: CSAGRADEQFF.

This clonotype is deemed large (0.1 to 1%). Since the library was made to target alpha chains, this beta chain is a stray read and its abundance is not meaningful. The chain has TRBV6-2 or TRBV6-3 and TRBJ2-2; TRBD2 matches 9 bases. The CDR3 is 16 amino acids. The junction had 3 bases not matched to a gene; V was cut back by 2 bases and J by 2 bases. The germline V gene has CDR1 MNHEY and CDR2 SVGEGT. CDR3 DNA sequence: TGTGCCAGCAGTTACCTGACTAGCGGAAACACCGGGGAGCTGTTTTTT. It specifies CASSYLTSGNTGELFF.

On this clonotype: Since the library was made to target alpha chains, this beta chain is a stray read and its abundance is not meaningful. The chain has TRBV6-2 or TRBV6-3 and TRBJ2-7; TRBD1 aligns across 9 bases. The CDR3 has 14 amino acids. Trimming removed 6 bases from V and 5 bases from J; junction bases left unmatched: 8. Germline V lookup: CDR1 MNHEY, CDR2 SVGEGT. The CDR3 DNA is TGTGCCAGCAGAGCGGGACAGGGCTTTAACGAGCAGTACTTC. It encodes CASRAGQGFNEQYF.

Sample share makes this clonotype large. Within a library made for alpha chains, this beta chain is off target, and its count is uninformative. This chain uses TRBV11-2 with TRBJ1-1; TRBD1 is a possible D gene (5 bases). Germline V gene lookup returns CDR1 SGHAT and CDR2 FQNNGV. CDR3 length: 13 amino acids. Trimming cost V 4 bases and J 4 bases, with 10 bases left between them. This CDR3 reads CASSWGTATEAFF. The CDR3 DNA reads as TGTGCCAGCAGCTGGGGCACAGCCACTGAAGCTTTCTTT.

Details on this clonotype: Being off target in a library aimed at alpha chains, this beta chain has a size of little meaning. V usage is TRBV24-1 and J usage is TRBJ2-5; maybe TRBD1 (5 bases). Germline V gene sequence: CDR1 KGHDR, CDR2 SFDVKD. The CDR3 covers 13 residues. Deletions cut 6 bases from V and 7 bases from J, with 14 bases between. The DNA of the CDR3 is TGTGCCACCAGTTCAGGGAATTCGTGGACCCAGTACTTC. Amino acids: CATSSGNSWTQYF.

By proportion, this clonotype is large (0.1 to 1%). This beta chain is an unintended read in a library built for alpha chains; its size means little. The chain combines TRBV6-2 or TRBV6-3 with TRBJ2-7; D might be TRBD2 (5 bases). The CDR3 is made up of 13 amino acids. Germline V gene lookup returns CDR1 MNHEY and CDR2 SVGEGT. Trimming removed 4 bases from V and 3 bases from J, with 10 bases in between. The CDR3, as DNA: TGTGCCAGCAGTTGGACTTACCGCTACGAGCAGTACTTC. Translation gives CASSWTYRYEQYF.

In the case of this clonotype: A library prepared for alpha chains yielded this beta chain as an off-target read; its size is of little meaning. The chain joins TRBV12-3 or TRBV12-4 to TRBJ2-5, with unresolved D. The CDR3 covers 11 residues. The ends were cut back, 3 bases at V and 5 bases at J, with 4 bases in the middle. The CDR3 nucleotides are TGTGCCAGCAGTTTGGGGGAGACCCAGTACTTC. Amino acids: CASSLGETQYF.

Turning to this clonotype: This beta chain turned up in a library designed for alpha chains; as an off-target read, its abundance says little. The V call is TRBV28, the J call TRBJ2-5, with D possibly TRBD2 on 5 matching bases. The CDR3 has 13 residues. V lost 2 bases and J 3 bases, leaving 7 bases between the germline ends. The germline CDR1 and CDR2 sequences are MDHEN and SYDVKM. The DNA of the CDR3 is TGTGCCAGCAGTTTACAAGCGGAAGAGACCCAGTACTTC. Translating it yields CASSLQAEETQYF. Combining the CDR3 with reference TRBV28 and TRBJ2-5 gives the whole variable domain DVKVTQSSRYLVKRTGEKVFLECVQDMDHENMFWYRQDPGLGLRLIYFSYDVKMKEKGDIPEGYSVSREKKERFSLILESASTNQTSMYLCASSLQAEETQYFGPGTRLLVL.

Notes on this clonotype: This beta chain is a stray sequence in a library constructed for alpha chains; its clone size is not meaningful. CDR3 region: CASSKTGGLEKLFF. CDR3 DNA: TGTGCCAGCAGCAAGACAGGGGGCCTGGAAAAACTGTTTTTT. This chain uses TRBV7-2 with TRBJ1-4, with 10 bases that match TRBD1. V shed 5 bases, J shed 8 bases, and the junction held 5 bases outside the gene matches. The CDR3 contains 14 residues. CDR1 and CDR2 (germline): SGHTA, FQGNSA.

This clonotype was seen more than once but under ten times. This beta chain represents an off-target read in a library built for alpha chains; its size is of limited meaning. This chain's CDR3 is CASSRLGNEQYF. Here the CDR3 DNA reads TGTGCCAGCAGCCGTCTCGGGAATGAGCAGTACTTC. J is TRBJ2-7 and V is TRBV28, with D perhaps matching TRBD2 (5 bases). The V end was cut by 6 bases, the J end by 7 bases, with 13 bases between. The germline V gene has CDR1 MDHEN and CDR2 SYDVKM. The CDR3 is 12 amino acids.

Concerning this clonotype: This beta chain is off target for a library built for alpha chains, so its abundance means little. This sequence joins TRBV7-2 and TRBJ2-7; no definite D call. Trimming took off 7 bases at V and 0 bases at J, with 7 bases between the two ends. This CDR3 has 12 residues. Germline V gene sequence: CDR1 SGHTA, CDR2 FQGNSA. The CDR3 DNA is TGTGCCAGCAAGGGCAGCTCCTACGAGCAGTACTTC. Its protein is CASKGSSYEQYF.

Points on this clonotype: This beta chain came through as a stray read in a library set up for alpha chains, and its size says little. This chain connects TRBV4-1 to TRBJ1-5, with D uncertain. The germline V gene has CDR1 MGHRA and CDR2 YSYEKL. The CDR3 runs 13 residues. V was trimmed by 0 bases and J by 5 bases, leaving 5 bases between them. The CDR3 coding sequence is TGCGCCAGCAGCCAAGAACGGGATCAGCCCCAGCATTTT. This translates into CASSQERDQPQHF.

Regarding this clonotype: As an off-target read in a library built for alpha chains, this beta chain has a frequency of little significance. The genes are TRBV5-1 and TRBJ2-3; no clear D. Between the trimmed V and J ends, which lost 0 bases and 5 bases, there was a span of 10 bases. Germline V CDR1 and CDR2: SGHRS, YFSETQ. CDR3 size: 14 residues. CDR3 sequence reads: CASSLVQNRDTQYF. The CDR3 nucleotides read TGCGCCAGCAGCTTGGTTCAAAATCGAGATACGCAGTATTTT.

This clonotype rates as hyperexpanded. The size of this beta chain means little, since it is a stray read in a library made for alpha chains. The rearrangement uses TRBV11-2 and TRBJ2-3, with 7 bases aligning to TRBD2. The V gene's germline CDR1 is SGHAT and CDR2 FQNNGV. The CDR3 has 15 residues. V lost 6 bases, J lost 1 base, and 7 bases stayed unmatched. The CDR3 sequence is CASRSAAGGTDTQYF. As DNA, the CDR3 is TGTGCCAGCAGATCGGCTGCGGGGGGCACAGATACGCAGTATTTT.

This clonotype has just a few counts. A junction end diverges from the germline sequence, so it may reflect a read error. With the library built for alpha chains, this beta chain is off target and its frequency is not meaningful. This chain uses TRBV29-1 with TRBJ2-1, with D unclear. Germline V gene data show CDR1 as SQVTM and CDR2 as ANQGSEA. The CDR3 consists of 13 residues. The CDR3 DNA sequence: TGCAGCGTTAAAGAGCCCTTCTACAATGAGCAGTTCTTC. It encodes CSVKEPFYNEQFF.

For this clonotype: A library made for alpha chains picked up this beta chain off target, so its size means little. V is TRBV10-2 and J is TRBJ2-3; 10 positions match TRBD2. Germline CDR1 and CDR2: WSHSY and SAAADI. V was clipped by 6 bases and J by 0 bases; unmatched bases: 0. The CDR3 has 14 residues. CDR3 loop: CASRTSGSTDTQYF. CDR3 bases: TGCGCCAGCAGGACTAGCGGGAGCACAGATACGCAGTATTTT.

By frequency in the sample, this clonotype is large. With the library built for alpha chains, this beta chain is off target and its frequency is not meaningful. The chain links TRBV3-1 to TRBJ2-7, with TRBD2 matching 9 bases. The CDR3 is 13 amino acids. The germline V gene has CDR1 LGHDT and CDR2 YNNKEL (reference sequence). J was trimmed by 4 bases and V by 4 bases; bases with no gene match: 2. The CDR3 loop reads CASSLAGVYEQYF. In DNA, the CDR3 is TGTGCCAGCAGCCTAGCGGGAGTATACGAGCAGTACTTC.

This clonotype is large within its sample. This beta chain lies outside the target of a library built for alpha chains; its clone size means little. The CDR3 DNA reads TGCAGCGTTGAGGGCCAGGGGATAGAGCAGTACTTC. Translating gives CSVEGQGIEQYF. The J gene is TRBJ2-7, the V gene TRBV29-1; D may be TRBD1 (6 bases). The ends were cut back, 3 bases at V and 7 bases at J, with 13 bases in the middle. The CDR3 length is 12 residues. The germline gives CDR1 SQVTM, CDR2 ANQGSEA.

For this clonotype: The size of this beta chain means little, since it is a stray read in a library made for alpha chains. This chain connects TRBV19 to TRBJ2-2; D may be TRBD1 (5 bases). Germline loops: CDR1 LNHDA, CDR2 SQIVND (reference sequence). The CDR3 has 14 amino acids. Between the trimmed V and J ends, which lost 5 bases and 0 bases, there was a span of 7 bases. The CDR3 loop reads CASSLGANTGELFF. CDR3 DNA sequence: TGTGCCAGTAGTCTAGGGGCGAACACCGGGGAGCTGTTTTTT.

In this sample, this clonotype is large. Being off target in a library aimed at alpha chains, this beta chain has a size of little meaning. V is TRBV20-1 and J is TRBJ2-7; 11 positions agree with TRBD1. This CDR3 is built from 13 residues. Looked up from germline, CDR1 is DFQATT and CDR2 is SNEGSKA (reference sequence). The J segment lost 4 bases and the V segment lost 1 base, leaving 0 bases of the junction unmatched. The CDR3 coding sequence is TGCAGTGCTAGAGGGGACAGGGGGTACGAGCAGTACTTC. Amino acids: CSARGDRGYEQYF.

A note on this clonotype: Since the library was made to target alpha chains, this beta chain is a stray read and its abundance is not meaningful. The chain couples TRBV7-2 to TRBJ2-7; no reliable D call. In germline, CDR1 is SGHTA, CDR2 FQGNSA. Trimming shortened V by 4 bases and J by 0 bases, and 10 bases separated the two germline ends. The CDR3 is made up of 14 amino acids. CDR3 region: CASSSLASSYEQYF. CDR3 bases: TGTGCCAGCAGCTCCTTGGCGAGCTCCTACGAGCAGTACTTC.

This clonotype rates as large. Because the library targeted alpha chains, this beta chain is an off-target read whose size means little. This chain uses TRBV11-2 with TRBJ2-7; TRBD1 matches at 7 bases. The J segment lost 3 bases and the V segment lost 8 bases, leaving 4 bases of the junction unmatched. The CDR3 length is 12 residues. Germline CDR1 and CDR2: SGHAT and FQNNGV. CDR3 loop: CASRQGLYEQYF. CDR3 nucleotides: TGTGCCAGCCGACAGGGCCTCTACGAGCAGTACTTC.

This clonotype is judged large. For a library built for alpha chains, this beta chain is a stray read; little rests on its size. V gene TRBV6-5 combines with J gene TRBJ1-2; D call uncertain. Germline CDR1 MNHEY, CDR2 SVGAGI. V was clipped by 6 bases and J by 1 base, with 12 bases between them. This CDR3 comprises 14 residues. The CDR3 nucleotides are TGTGCCAGCAGCCCAGGAGTACGTAACTATGGCTACACCTTC. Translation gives CASSPGVRNYGYTF.

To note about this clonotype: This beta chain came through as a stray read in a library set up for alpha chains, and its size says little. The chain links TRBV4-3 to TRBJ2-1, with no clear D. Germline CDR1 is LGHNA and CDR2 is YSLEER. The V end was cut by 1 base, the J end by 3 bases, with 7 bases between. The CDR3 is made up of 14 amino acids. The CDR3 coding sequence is TGCGCCAGCAGCCAAGGAGGAGACTACAATGAGCAGTTCTTC. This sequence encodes CASSQGGDYNEQFF.

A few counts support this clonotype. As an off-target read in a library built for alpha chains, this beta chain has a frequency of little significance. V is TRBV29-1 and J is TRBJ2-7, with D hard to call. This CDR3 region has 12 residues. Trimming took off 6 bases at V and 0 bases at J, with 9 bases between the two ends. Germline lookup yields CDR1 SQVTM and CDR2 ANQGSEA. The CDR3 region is CSVAASSYEQYF. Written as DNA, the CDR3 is TGCAGCGTGGCCGCCTCCTCCTACGAGCAGTACTTC.

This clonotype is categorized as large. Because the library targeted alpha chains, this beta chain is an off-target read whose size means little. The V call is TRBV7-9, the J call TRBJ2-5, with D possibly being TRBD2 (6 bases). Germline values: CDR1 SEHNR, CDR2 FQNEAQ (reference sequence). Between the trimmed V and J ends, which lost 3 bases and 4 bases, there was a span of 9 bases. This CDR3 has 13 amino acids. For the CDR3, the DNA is TGTGCCAGCAGCTTTGGGGGAGGAGAGACCCAGTACTTC. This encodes CASSFGGGETQYF.

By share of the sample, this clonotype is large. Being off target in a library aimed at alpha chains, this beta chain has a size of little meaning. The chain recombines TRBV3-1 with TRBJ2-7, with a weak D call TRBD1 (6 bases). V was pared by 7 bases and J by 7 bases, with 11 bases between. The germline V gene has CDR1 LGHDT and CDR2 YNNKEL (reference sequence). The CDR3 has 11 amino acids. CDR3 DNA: TGTGCCAGCACCCTAGGGGGAGAGCAGTACTTC. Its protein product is CASTLGGEQYF.

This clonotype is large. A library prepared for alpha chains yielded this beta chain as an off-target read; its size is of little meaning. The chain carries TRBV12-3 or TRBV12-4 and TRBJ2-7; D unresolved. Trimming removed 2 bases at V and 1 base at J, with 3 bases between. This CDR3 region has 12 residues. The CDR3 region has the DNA TGTGCCAGCAGTTTAACGTCCTACGAGCAGTACTTC. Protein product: CASSLTSYEQYF.

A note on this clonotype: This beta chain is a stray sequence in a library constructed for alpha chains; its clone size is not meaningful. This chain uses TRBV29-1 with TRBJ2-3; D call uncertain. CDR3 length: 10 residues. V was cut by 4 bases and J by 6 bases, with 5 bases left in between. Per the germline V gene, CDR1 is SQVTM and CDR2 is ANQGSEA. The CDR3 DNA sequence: TGCAGCGTTGTAAGGGATACGCAGTATTTT. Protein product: CSVVRDTQYF.